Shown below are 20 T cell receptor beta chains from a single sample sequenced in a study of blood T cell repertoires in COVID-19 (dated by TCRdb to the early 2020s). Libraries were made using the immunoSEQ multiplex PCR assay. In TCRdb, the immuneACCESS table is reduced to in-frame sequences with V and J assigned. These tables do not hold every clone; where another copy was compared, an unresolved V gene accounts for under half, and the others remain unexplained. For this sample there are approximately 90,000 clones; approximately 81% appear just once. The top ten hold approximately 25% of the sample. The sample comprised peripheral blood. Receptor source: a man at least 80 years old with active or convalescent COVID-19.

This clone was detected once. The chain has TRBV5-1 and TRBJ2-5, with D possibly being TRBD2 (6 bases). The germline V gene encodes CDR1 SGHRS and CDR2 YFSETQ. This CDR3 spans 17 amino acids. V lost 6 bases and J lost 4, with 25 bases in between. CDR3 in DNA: TGCGCCAGCACGTTCATCCGGGGGACCTCCGGGGGAGAGACCCAGTACTTC. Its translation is CASTFIRGTSGGETQYF.

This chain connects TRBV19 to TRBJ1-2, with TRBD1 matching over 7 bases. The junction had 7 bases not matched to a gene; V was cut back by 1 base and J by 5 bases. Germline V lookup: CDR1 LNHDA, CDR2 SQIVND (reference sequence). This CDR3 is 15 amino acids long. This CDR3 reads CASSIGDRPDYGYTF. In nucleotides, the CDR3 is TGTGCCAGTAGTATAGGGGACAGACCCGATTATGGCTACACCTTC.

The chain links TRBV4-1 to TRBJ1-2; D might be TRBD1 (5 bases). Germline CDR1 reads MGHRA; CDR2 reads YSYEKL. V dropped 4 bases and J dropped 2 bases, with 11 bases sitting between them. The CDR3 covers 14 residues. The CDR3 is CASSPGLENYGYTF. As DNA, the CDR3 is TGCGCCAGCAGCCCAGGGCTCGAGAACTATGGCTACACCTTC.

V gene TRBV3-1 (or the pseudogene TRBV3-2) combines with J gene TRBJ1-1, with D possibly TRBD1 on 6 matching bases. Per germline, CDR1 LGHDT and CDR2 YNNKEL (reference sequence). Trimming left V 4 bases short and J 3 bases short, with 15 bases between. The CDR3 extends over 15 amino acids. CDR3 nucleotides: TGTGCCAGCAGCCTAAACAGGGTCGGAGACACTGAAGCTTTCTTT. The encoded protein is CASSLNRVGDTEAFF.

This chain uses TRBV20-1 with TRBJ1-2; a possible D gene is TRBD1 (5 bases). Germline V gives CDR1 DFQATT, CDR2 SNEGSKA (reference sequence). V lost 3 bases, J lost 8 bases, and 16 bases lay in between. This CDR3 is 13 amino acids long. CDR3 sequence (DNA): TGCAGTGCTAGTGCCGGGACTCAGATAGGCTACACCTTC. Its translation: CSASAGTQIGYTF.

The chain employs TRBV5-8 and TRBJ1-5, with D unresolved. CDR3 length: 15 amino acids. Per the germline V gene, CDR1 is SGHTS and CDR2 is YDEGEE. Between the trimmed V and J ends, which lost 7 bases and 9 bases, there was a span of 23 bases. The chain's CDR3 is CASGSGGLLVRPQHF. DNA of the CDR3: TGTGCCAGCGGCTCGGGCGGACTACTCGTGAGGCCCCAGCATTTT.

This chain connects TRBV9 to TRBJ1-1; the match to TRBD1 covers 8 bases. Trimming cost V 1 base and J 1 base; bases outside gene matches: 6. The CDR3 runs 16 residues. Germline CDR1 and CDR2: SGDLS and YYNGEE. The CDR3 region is CASSVTPQGANTEAFF. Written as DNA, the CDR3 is TGTGCCAGCAGCGTAACCCCCCAGGGGGCGAACACTGAAGCTTTCTTT.

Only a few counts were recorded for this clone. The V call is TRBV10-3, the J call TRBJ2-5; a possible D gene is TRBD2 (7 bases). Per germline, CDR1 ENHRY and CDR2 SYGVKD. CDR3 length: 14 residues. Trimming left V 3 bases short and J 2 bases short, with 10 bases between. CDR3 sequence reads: CAISERGGQETQYF. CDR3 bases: TGTGCCATCAGTGAAAGGGGGGGGCAAGAGACCCAGTACTTC.

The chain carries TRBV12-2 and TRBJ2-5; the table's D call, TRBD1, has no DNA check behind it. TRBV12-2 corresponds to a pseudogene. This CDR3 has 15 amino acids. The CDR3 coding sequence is TGTGCAAGTCGCTTAGCTGGACAGCCTCGGGAGACCCAGTACTTC. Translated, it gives CASRLAGQPRETQYF.

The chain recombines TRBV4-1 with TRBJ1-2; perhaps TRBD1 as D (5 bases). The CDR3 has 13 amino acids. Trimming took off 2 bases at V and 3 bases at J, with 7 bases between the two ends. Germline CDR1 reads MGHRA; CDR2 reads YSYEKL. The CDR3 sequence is CASSQPRDYGYTF. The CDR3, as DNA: TGCGCCAGCAGCCAACCCAGGGACTATGGCTACACCTTC.

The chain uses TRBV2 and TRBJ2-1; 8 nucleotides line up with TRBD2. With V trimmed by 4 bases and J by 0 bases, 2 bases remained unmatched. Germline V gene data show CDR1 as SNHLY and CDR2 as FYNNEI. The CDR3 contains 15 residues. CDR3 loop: CASSVAGSSYNEQFF. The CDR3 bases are TGTGCCAGCAGTGTAGCGGGGAGCTCCTACAATGAGCAGTTCTTC. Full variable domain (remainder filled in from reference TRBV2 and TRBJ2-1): EPEVTQTPSHQVTQMGQEVILRCVPISNHLYFYWYRQILGQKVEFLVSFYNNEISEKSEIFDDQFSVERPDGSNFTLKIRSTKLEDSAMYFCASSVAGSSYNEQFFGPGTRLTVL.

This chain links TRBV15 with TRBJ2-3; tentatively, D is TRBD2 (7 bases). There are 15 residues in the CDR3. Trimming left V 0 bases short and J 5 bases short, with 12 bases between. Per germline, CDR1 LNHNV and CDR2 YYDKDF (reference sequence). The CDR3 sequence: CATSREAGAGDTQYF. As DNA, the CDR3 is TGTGCCACCAGCAGAGAGGCGGGGGCGGGAGATACGCAGTATTTT.

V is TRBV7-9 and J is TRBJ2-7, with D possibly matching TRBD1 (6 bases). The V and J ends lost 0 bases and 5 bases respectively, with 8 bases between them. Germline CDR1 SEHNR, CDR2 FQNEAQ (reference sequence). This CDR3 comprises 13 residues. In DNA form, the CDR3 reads TGTGCCAGCAGCTTAGCACAGGGCGACGAGCAGTACTTC. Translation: CASSLAQGDEQYF.

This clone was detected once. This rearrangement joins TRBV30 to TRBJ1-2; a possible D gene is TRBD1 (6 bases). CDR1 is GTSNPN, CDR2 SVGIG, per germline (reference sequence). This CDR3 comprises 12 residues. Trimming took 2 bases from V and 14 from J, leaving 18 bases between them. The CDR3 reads CAWSTGTLVVTF. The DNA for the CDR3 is TGTGCCTGGAGTACCGGGACATTGGTTGTGACCTTC. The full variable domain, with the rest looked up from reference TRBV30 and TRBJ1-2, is SQTIHQWPATLVQPVGSPLSLECTVEGTSNPNLYWYRQAAGRGLQLLFYSVGIGQISSEVPQNLSASRPQDRQFILSSKKLLLSDSGFYLCAWSTGTLVVTFGSGTRLTVV.

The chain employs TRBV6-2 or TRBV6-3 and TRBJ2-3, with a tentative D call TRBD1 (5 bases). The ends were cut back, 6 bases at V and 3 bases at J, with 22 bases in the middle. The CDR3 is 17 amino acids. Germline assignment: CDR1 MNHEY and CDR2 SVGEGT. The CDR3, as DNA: TGTGCCAGCAGCTCTCCTGTAGGGGCCGGTATGACAGATACGCAGTATTTT. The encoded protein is CASSSPVGAGMTDTQYF.

This CDR3 reads CASRGQGGNTNYGYTF. CDR3 sequence (DNA): TGTGCCAGCAGAGGGCAGGGTGGTAATACTAACTATGGCTACACCTTC. The gene calls are TRBV28 and TRBJ1-2; D is perhaps TRBD1 (5 bases). Trimming took 6 bases from V and 0 from J, leaving 17 bases between them. Germline V gene lookup returns CDR1 MDHEN and CDR2 SYDVKM. CDR3 size: 16 residues.

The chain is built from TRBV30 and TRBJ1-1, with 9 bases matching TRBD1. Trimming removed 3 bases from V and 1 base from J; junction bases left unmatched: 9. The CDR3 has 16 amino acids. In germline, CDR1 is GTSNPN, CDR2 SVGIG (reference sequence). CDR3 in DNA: TGTGCCTGGAGAGGGGGACAGGGAATCTGGAACACTGAAGCTTTCTTT. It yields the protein CAWRGGQGIWNTEAFF.

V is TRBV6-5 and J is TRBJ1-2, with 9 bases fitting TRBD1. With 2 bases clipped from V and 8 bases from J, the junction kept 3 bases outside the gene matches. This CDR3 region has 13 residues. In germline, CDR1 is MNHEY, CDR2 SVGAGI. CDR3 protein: CASSYRGQGGYTF. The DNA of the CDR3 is TGTGCCAGCAGTTACCGAGGACAGGGGGGCTACACCTTC.

The CDR3 nucleotides read TGTGCCAGCAGCTTATCGAGGACAGGGCTGCTGAACACTGAAGCTTTCTTT. Translation: CASSLSRTGLLNTEAFF. The chain has TRBV7-9 and TRBJ1-1, with 8 positions matching TRBD1. This CDR3 is built from 17 residues. Losses at the gene ends were 2 bases for V and 0 bases for J; bases not matched to a gene: 8. Per germline, CDR1 SEHNR and CDR2 FQNEAQ (reference sequence).

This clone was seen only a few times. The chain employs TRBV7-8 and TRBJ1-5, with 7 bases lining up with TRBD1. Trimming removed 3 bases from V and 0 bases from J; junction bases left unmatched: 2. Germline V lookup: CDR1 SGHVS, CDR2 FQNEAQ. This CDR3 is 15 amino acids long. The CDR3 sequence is CASSLTGFSNQPQHF. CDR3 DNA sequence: TGTGCCAGCAGCTTGACAGGGTTTAGCAATCAGCCCCAGCATTTT.